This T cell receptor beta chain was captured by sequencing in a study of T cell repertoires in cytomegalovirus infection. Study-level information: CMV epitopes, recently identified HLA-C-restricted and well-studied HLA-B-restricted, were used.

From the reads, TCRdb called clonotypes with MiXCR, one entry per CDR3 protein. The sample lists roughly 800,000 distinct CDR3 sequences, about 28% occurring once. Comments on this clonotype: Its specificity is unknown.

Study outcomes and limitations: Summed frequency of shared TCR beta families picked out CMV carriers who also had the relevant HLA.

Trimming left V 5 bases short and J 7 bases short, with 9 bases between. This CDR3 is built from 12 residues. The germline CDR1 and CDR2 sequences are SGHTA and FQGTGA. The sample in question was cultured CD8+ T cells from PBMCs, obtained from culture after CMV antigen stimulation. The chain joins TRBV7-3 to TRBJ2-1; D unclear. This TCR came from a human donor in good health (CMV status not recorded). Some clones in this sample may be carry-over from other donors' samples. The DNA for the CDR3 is TGTGCCAGCAGCCCCTTCGGTAATGAGCAGTTCTTC. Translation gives CASSPFGNEQFF.